These 15 T cell receptor beta chains originate from one sample sequenced in a study of control samples from healthy donors and cancer patients. The table came from immunoSEQ multiplex PCR; TCRdb's copy has only in-frame clones and leaves some out. The data show about 180,000 clones, approximately 94% seen once. Sequenced sample: blood. The receptors come from a man aged 25 to 40 in good health.

A single count supports this clone. The chain combines TRBV6-5 with TRBJ2-3, with TRBD1 matching 7 bases. Trimming removed 6 bases from V and 3 bases from J; junction bases left unmatched: 9. In germline, CDR1 is MNHEY, CDR2 SVGAGI. This CDR3 comprises 15 residues. The CDR3 is CASRETGQITDTQYF. For the CDR3, the DNA is TGTGCCAGCAGGGAGACGGGACAGATAACAGATACGCAGTATTTT.

The chain is built from TRBV3-1 (or the pseudogene TRBV3-2) and TRBJ2-2, with TRBD1 identical over 10 bases. This CDR3 spans 15 amino acids. Germline values: CDR1 LGHDT, CDR2 YNNKEL (reference sequence). Germline trimming cut 1 base from V and 10 bases from J; bases unmatched to any gene: 6. The CDR3 DNA reads TGTGCCAGCAGCCAAGGGACAGGGGGGCCCCCGGAGCTGTTTTTT. Amino acids: CASSQGTGGPPELFF.

The rearrangement uses TRBV28 and TRBJ1-5, with D unclear. Trimming shortened V by 1 base and J by 1 base, and 5 bases separated the two germline ends. The CDR3 loop spans 14 amino acids. From germline, CDR1 is MDHEN and CDR2 SYDVKM. The CDR3 is CASSLSRSNQPQHF. CDR3 nucleotides: TGTGCCAGCAGTTTATCGAGGAGCAATCAGCCCCAGCATTTT.

The gene calls are TRBV4-1 and TRBJ2-5; the match to TRBD2 covers 8 bases. This CDR3 comprises 14 residues. Unmatched junction bases numbered 2, after V lost 1 base and J lost 4 bases. Germline values: CDR1 MGHRA, CDR2 YSYEKL. CDR3 in amino acids: CASSQVSGGETQYF. The CDR3 DNA follows: TGCGCCAGCAGCCAAGTCAGCGGGGGAGAGACCCAGTACTTC.

This clone was detected once. This rearrangement joins TRBV9 to TRBJ1-1; possible D gene TRBD1, 5 bases. Germline CDR1 SGDLS, CDR2 YYNGEE. V was trimmed by 7 bases and J by 0 bases, leaving 10 bases between them. CDR3 length equals 13 residues. CDR3: CASGGDLNTEAFF. As DNA, the CDR3 is TGTGCCAGCGGAGGGGATCTGAACACTGAAGCTTTCTTT.

V gene TRBV5-1 combines with J gene TRBJ2-5, with TRBD1 matching over 11 bases. The CDR3 is 15 residues long. From germline, CDR1 is SGHRS and CDR2 YFSETQ. V was clipped by 4 bases and J by 6 bases; unmatched bases: 8. CDR3 coding DNA: TGCGCCAGCAGCGCCGGACAGGGGGCGCGGAAGACCCAGTACTTC. Translation: CASSAGQGARKTQYF.

V usage is TRBV10-2 and J usage is TRBJ1-5; D unresolved. The CDR3 runs to 13 residues. Between the trimmed V and J ends, which lost 6 bases and 0 bases, there was a span of 6 bases. Germline CDR1 is WSHSY and CDR2 is SAAADI. CDR3 sequence (DNA): TGCGCCAGCAGGGGCCCTAGCAATCAGCCCCAGCATTTT. Amino acids: CASRGPSNQPQHF.

The chain links TRBV9 to TRBJ1-3; tentatively, D is TRBD1 (6 bases). V was clipped by 6 bases and J by 1 base, with 11 bases between them. This CDR3 region has 14 residues. The germline gives CDR1 SGDLS, CDR2 YYNGEE. CDR3 residues: CASTTDRSGNTIYF. CDR3 nucleotides: TGTGCCAGCACCACCGACAGGTCTGGAAACACCATATATTTT.

This clone showed up just a few times. This sequence joins TRBV7-6 and TRBJ2-7, with 12 nucleotides matching TRBD1. V dropped 5 bases and J dropped 5; count of bases not matched to a gene: 7. Germline CDR1 is SGHVS and CDR2 is FNYEAQ. The length of the CDR3 is 15 residues. The DNA of the CDR3 is TGTGCCAGCAGCCCCGGGGGACAGGGGGCCAACGAGCAGTACTTC. As protein: CASSPGGQGANEQYF.

The V call is TRBV12-5, the J call TRBJ1-5; no firm D call. The CDR3 contains 14 residues. CDR1 and CDR2 (germline): LGHNT, FRNRAP. Trimming shortened V by 1 base and J by 7 bases, and 11 bases separated the two germline ends. The CDR3 DNA reads as TGTGCTAGTGGTTTGGATAGATATCCCCAGCCCCAGCATTTT. Its protein is CASGLDRYPQPQHF.

Concerning this clone: This sample also contains other DNA sequences that code for the same CDR3. CDR3 protein: CASSGDSHYGYTF. The CDR3 bases are TGTGCCAGCTCAGGGGACAGCCACTATGGCTACACCTTC. The rearrangement joins TRBV18 to TRBJ1-2; 7 bases line up with TRBD1. V shed 5 bases, J shed 3 bases, and the junction held 3 bases outside the gene matches. Germline lookup yields CDR1 KGHSH and CDR2 LQKENI. The CDR3 spans 13 residues.

This clone occurred once. The chain couples TRBV9 to TRBJ2-2; D not certain. CDR1 and CDR2 (germline): SGDLS, YYNGEE. The CDR3 is made up of 13 amino acids. V lost 0 bases and J lost 4, with 4 bases in between. The chain's CDR3 is CASSVGPTGELFF. The CDR3 DNA is TGTGCCAGCAGCGTAGGCCCCACCGGGGAGCTGTTTTTT.

J is TRBJ1-3 and V is TRBV19; D unclear. The CDR3 spans 13 residues. V was shortened by 8 bases and J by 0 bases, with 8 bases between the two germline ends. Germline CDR1 and CDR2: LNHDA and SQIVND (reference sequence). The DNA of the CDR3 is TGTGCCAGTCTCCCTGGCTCTGGAAACACCATATATTTT. Amino acids: CASLPGSGNTIYF. Based on the CDR3 plus reference TRBV19 and TRBJ1-3, the full variable domain is DGGITQSPKYLFRKEGQNVTLSCEQNLNHDAMYWYRQDPGQGLRLIYYSQIVNDFQKGDIAEGYSVSREKKESFPLTVTSAQKNPTAFYLCASLPGSGNTIYFGEGSWLTVV.

The chain employs TRBV7-6 and TRBJ2-1, with a weak D call TRBD2 (5 bases). Between the trimmed V and J ends, which lost 5 bases and 0 bases, there was a span of 14 bases. The CDR3 runs 16 residues. Germline CDR1 and CDR2: SGHVS and FNYEAQ. CDR3 sequence (DNA): TGTGCCAGCAGCCCTGTAGGGAGTAGCTCCTACAATGAGCAGTTCTTC. Its translation is CASSPVGSSSYNEQFF.

The chain combines TRBV7-2 with TRBJ2-1; possibly TRBD2 for D (6 bases). Trimming left V 1 base short and J 7 bases short, with 17 bases between. The germline CDR1 and CDR2 sequences are SGHTA and FQGNSA. The CDR3 is made up of 16 amino acids. This CDR3 reads CASSLVYAAGPNEQFF. Written as DNA, the CDR3 is TGTGCCAGCAGCTTAGTTTACGCTGCGGGGCCTAATGAGCAGTTCTTC.